This TCR beta chain was profiled in a study of metastatic and nonmetastatic thyroid tumors. This clone is medium-sized by share. Antigen: not known. TCRdb reanalyzed the PCR reads via MiXCR. The table shows 11,000 to 15,000 clones, with just over 25% occurring only once. Findings and caveats of the study: For both blood and tumor, malignant thyroid tumors reportedly showed significantly higher TCR beta diversity than benign nodules did.

Patients underwent thyroid surgery, and none had received any treatment before it. The receptor's source is a female donor with papillary thyroid cancer or a benign thyroid nodule (not recorded which). Some clones in this sample may be carry-over from other donors' samples. Specimen: tumor tissue.

The CDR3 spells CSVSSSGNTIYF. The CDR3 coding sequence is TGCAGCGTCTCTAGCTCTGGAAACACCATATATTTT. The genes are TRBV29-1 and TRBJ1-3; D is undetermined. The V gene's germline CDR1 is SQVTM and CDR2 ANQGSEA. Trimming shortened V by 6 bases and J by 0 bases, and 6 bases separated the two germline ends. The CDR3 contains 12 residues.